This T cell receptor (beta chain) was profiled in a study of blood T cell repertoires in COVID-19. Per the study methods: Reference gene primer amplification gave nucleated cell count estimates. Sequenced by immunoSEQ multiplex PCR; TCRdb stores in-frame clones only, minus some. V and J calls and clone size are those listed in that table; D and trimming were worked out from the DNA. The data contain 130,000 to 150,000 clones, about 80% of them seen just once; the ten biggest clones take up 3%. Per germline, CDR1 MGHRA and CDR2 YSYEKL. This CDR3 contains 16 residues. With 4 bases removed from V and 0 bases from J, the gap between germline ends came to 16 bases.

V usage is TRBV4-1 and J usage is TRBJ2-7; D gene unclear. Sequencing was done on a sample of peripheral blood. The sequence was collected from a woman of 80 years or more with acute or convalescent COVID-19. CDR3 residues: CASSPLLVPFSYEQYF. The CDR3 coding sequence is TGCGCCAGCAGCCCACTGTTAGTTCCTTTCTCCTACGAGCAGTACTTC.